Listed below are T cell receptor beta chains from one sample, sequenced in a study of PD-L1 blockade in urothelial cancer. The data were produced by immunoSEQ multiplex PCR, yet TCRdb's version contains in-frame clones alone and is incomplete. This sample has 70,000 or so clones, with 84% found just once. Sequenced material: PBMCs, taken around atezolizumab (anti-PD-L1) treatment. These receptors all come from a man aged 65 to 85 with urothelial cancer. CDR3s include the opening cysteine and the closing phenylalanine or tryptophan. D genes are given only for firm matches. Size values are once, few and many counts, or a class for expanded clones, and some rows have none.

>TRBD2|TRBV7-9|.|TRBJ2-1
TGTGCCAGCAGCTCGGGACTAGCGGGGATCAATGAGCAGTTCTTC
CASSSGLAGINEQFF
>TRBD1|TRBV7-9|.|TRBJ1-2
TGTGCCAGCAGCCCAAGGACAGGGGGCAGGGGAGGCTACACCTTC
CASSPRTGGRGGYTF
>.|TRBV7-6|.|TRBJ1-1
TGTGCCAGCAGCTTAGGGGCAGGGCAGAAGAACACTGAAGCTTTCTTT
CASSLGAGQKNTEAFF
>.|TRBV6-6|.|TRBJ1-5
TGTGCCAGCAGTTACCCAGACAGAAATCAGCCCCAGCATTTT
CASSYPDRNQPQHF
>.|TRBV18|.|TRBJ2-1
TGTGCCAGCTCACCACCCCCAGGGGCCTCCTACAATGAGCAGTTCTTC
CASSPPPGASYNEQFF
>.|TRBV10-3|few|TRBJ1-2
TGTGCCATCAGGGAACAGGGAGGGGTTGGCTACACCTTC
CAIREQGGVGYTF
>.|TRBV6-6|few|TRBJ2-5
TGTGCCAGCAGCCAGGCCTTCGGAGGGGAGACCCAGTACTTC
CASSQAFGGETQYF
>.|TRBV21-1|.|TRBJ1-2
TGTGCCAGCAGCAAAGCGGTCGTAGGGCAGGGCCTTAACTATGGCTACACCTTC
CASSKAVVGQGLNYGYTF
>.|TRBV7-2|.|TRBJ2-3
TGTGCCAGCAGTCCCGACTTCTCTAGCACAGATACGCAGTATTTT
CASSPDFSSTDTQYF
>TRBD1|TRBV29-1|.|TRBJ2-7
TGCAGCGTTCAAGGGGGCCTCCCCCACGAGCAGTACTTC
CSVQGGLPHEQYF
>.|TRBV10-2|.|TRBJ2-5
TGCGCCAGCGGAGGGCAAGAGACCCAGTACTTC
CASGGQETQYF
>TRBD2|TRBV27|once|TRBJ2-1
TGTGCCAGCAGTTTTGGACTAGCGGGAGTAAGGGAGCAGTTCTTC
CASSFGLAGVREQFF
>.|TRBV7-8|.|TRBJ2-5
TGTGCCAGCGTAGGTGGGCAGACCCAGTACTTC
CASVGGQTQYF
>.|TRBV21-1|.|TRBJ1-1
TGTGCCAGCAGAGGAAGTAAAGGGGCTGAAGCTTTCTTT
CASRGSKGAEAFF
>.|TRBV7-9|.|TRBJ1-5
TGTGCCAGCAGCGCTACAGGGACCCTTAGCAATCAGCCCCAGCATTTT
CASSATGTLSNQPQHF
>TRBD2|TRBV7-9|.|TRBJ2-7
TGTGCCAGCGTCCGCGGGAGTCCGTCGGACGAGCAGTACTTC
CASVRGSPSDEQYF
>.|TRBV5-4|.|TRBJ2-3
TGTGCCAGCAGCTTGGACGGCGCGGCAGCCAGCACAGATACGCAGTATTTT
CASSLDGAAASTDTQYF
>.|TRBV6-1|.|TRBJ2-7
TGTGCCAGCAGTGAAGTTGAGGGAGTGGGGCAGTACTTC
CASSEVEGVGQYF
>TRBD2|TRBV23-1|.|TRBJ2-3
TGCGCCAGCAGTCCCATAACCGGCGGGAGACTGGGTACGCAGTATTTT
CASSPITGGRLGTQYF
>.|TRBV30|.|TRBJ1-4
TGTGCCTGGAGTCGGGTAGGATTTAATGAAAAACTGTTTTTT
CAWSRVGFNEKLFF
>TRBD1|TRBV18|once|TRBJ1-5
TGTGCCAGCTCACTTGGGACAGAATATCAGCCCCAGCATTTT
CASSLGTEYQPQHF
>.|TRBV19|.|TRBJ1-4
TGTGCCAGTACCCCCGTCGCCGGGGAAAGGCGAGAAAAACTGTTTTTT
CASTPVAGERREKLFF
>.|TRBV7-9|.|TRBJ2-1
TGTGCCAGCAGCCAATCCAGGGGCTCCTACAATGAGCAGTTCTTC
CASSQSRGSYNEQFF